These 14 T cell receptor beta chains were all obtained from the same sample, sequenced in a study of cytomegalovirus exposure and HLA in healthy donors (dated by TCRdb to about 2017). Receptors were amplified or captured by the immunoSEQ multiplex PCR assay. A mixture of 60 forward primers for TCR Vbeta segments and 13 reverse primers for TCR Jbeta segments was used in the multiplex PCR. Imported from immuneACCESS, the table was reduced by TCRdb to in-frame sequences with V and J called. These copies leave out some clones; in studies compared against another copy, an unresolved V gene accounts for under half, and the cause of the remainder is not known. Within this sample are 150,000 to 200,000 clones, with under 80% of them counted one time only. The biggest ten clones account for 2.5% to 3.5% of the sample. Sequencing was carried out using PBMCs. These receptors came from a man in his forties in good health and CMV-seronegative.

The V gene is TRBV30, the J gene TRBJ1-5, with D possibly matching TRBD1 (5 bases). Trimming shortened V by 4 bases and J by 4 bases, and 14 bases separated the two germline ends. This CDR3 region has 14 residues. Germline CDR1 reads GTSNPN; CDR2 reads SVGIG (reference sequence). The CDR3 reads CAWTHGGLNQPQHF. CDR3 bases: TGTGCCTGGACTCACGGGGGATTGAATCAGCCCCAGCATTTT.

The V gene is TRBV5-6, the J gene TRBJ2-5; 7 bases agree with TRBD2. Germline CDR1 is SGHDT and CDR2 is YYEEEE. V shed 3 bases, J shed 0 bases, and the junction held 11 bases outside the gene matches. This CDR3 has 17 residues. The CDR3 loop is CASSSLGGGPHQETQYF. Written as DNA, the CDR3 is TGTGCCAGCAGCTCCCTGGGCGGGGGACCCCACCAAGAGACCCAGTACTTC.

In its sample, this clone was seen a few times. The rearrangement joins TRBV4-2 to TRBJ2-5; 7 nucleotides line up with TRBD2. The CDR3 contains 14 residues. Unmatched junction bases numbered 4, after V lost 5 bases and J lost 1 base. Germline V CDR1 and CDR2: LGHNA, YNFKEQ. Here the CDR3 reads CASSGLAGQETQYF. The CDR3 nucleotides are TGTGCCAGCAGCGGGTTAGCGGGCCAAGAGACCCAGTACTTC.

This clone has a handful of counts. The gene calls are TRBV5-1 and TRBJ2-1; 7 bases are a match to TRBD1. From germline, CDR1 is SGHRS and CDR2 YFSETQ. The length of the CDR3 is 15 residues. V was clipped by 4 bases and J by 5 bases; unmatched bases: 9. CDR3 residues: CASSANPTGDNEQFF. The CDR3, as DNA: TGCGCCAGCAGCGCCAACCCCACAGGGGACAATGAGCAGTTCTTC. Filled out from reference TRBV5-1 and TRBJ2-1, the complete variable domain reads KAGVTQTPRYLIKTRGQQVTLSCSPISGHRSVSWYQQTPGQGLQFLFEYFSETQRNKGNFPGRFSGRQFSNSRSEMNVSTLELGDSALYLCASSANPTGDNEQFFGPGTRLTVL.

This rearrangement joins TRBV7-9 to TRBJ2-7, with a possible D match to TRBD2 (6 bases). CDR1 is SEHNR and CDR2 is FQNEAQ in the germline V gene (reference sequence). There are 14 residues in the CDR3. The V end was cut by 2 bases, the J end by 1 base, with 9 bases between. The CDR3: CASSLSAGSYEQYF. DNA of the CDR3: TGTGCCAGCAGCTTAAGCGCGGGATCCTACGAGCAGTACTTC.

The DNA for the CDR3 is TGTGCCAGTAGTCGACAGGAGAGCTATGGCTACACCTTC. It translates to CASSRQESYGYTF. J is TRBJ1-2 and V is TRBV19, with D possibly being TRBD1 (6 bases). Trimming took off 5 bases at V and 4 bases at J, with 11 bases between the two ends. The CDR3 loop spans 13 amino acids. Looked up from germline, CDR1 is LNHDA and CDR2 is SQIVND (reference sequence).

V gene TRBV4-1 combines with J gene TRBJ2-7; tentative D call: TRBD1 (6 bases). V shed 0 bases and J shed 3 bases, with 12 bases lying between them. Germline assignment: CDR1 MGHRA and CDR2 YSYEKL. CDR3 length: 15 amino acids. This CDR3 reads CASSQDPGEGYEQYF. CDR3 coding DNA: TGCGCCAGCAGCCAAGACCCAGGGGAAGGCTACGAGCAGTACTTC.

A single count supports this clone. The V and J genes are TRBV7-2 and TRBJ2-1; 15 bases line up with TRBD2. CDR3 length: 21 residues. Unmatched junction bases numbered 13, after V lost 0 bases and J lost 4 bases. The germline V gene encodes CDR1 SGHTA and CDR2 FQGNSA. The DNA for the CDR3 is TGTGCCAGCAGCTTAGCACGGGCAGGACTAGCGGGAGGGCCTGGGTACAATGAGCAGTTCTTC. Amino acids: CASSLARAGLAGGPGYNEQFF.

This chain uses TRBV7-2 with TRBJ1-1, with D tentatively TRBD1 (5 bases). Germline CDR1 and CDR2: SGHTA and FQGNSA. V shed 6 bases and J shed 0 bases, with 17 bases lying between them. CDR3 length: 16 amino acids. For the CDR3, the DNA is TGTGCCAGCAGTGTCCAGGGTGGGGCCATGAACACTGAAGCTTTCTTT. Its translation is CASSVQGGAMNTEAFF.

V usage is TRBV6-1 and J usage is TRBJ1-1; D is unclear. The CDR3 extends over 14 amino acids. Germline values: CDR1 MNHNS, CDR2 SASEGT. Between the trimmed V and J ends, which lost 4 bases and 4 bases, there was a span of 13 bases. CDR3 loop: CASSVLVSGTEAFF. The CDR3 region has the DNA TGTGCCAGCAGTGTGTTGGTATCGGGCACTGAAGCTTTCTTT.

The CDR3 DNA follows: TGTGCCAGCAGTGAAGGGCCTCAGGGCTATGGCTACACCTTC. Amino acids: CASSEGPQGYGYTF. This chain connects TRBV6-5 to TRBJ1-2; possibly TRBD1 for D (5 bases). The CDR3 is 14 residues long. V shed 5 bases and J shed 4 bases, with 14 bases lying between them. Germline V CDR1 and CDR2: MNHEY, SVGAGI.

This sequence joins TRBV5-1 and TRBJ2-1; perhaps TRBD1 as D (7 bases). V lost 5 bases and J 6 bases, leaving 15 bases between the germline ends. CDR1 and CDR2 from the germline V gene are SGHRS and YFSETQ. This CDR3 contains 14 residues. In nucleotides, the CDR3 is TGCGCCAGCAGGTATCAGGGGGGAAGCAATGAGCAGTTCTTC. Protein product: CASRYQGGSNEQFF.

V is TRBV6-1 and J is TRBJ1-6; D remains ambiguous. Germline CDR1 reads MNHNS; CDR2 reads SASEGT. The CDR3 sequence is 16 residues long. V lost 2 bases and J lost 1, with 9 bases in between. The CDR3, as DNA: TGTGCCAGCAGTGAAAGGGCGGGGTCCTATAATTCACCCCTCCACTTT. This sequence encodes CASSERAGSYNSPLHF.

The V call is TRBV9, the J call TRBJ2-6; D is perhaps TRBD1 (5 bases). Per the germline V gene, CDR1 is SGDLS and CDR2 is YYNGEE. This CDR3 is 18 amino acids long. The V end was cut by 0 bases, the J end by 4 bases, with 17 bases between. CDR3 nucleotides: TGTGCCAGCAGCGTAGCCCCTCAAAGGACATCCGGGGCCAACGTCCTGACTTTC. This translates into CASSVAPQRTSGANVLTF. The full variable domain, completed using reference TRBV9 and TRBJ2-6, is DSGVTQTPKHLITATGQRVTLRCSPRSGDLSVYWYQQSLDQGLQFLIQYYNGEERAKGNILERFSAQQFPDLHSELNLSSLELGDSALYFCASSVAPQRTSGANVLTFGAGSRLTVL.